This T cell receptor beta chain was documented in a study of technical replicates of blood from a handful of donors. Generated by immunoSEQ multiplex PCR, the TCRdb table keeps only in-frame clones and is missing some. The sample has roughly 79,000 clones, 85% to 95% seen once. The V and J ends lost 4 bases and 4 bases respectively, with 17 bases between them. The germline gives CDR1 SGDLS, CDR2 YYNGEE. The CDR3 length is 15 residues. The sequenced material came from T cells isolated from PBMCs. The chain carries TRBV9 and TRBJ1-2, with a possible D match to TRBD1 (6 bases). The source is a human donor in good health. In DNA form, the CDR3 reads TGTGCCAGCAGCCCAAGGGACACCCGGGGCTATGGCTACACCTTC. Protein: CASSPRDTRGYGYTF.